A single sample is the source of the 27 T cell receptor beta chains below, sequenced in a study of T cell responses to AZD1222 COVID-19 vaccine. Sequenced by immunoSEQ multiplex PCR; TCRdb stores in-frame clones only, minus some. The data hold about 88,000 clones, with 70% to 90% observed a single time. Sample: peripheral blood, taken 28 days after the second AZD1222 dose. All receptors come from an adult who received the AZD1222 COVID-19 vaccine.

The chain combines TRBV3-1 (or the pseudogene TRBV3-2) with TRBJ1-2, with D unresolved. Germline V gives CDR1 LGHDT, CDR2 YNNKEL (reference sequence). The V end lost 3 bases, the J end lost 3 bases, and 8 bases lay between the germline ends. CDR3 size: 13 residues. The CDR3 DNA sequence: TGTGCCAGCAGCCAGGGGTTGGACTATGGCTACACCTTC. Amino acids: CASSQGLDYGYTF.

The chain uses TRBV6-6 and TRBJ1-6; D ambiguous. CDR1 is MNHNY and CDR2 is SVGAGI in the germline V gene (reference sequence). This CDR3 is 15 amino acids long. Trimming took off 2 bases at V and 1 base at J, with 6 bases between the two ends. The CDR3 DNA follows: TGTGCCAGCAGTTACGATGGTTCCTATAATTCACCCCTCCACTTT. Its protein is CASSYDGSYNSPLHF.

The CDR3 nucleotides are TGTGCCAGCAGTTACGGGCCTTCCCCGGATTATGGCTACACCTTC. Translated, it gives CASSYGPSPDYGYTF. The rearrangement joins TRBV6-5 to TRBJ1-2; unclear D gene. The CDR3 is 15 amino acids. Trimming cost V 2 bases and J 5 bases, with 15 bases left between them. Germline V CDR1 and CDR2: MNHEY, SVGAGI.

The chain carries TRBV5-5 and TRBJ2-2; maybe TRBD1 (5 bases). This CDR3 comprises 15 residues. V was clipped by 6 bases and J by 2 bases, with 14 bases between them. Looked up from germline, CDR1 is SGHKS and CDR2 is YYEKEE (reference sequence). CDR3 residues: CASTRDRPNTGELFF. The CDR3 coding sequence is TGTGCCAGCACCCGAGACAGACCAAACACCGGGGAGCTGTTTTTT. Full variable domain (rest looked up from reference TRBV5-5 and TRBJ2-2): DAGVTQSPTHLIKTRGQQVTLRCSPISGHKSVSWYQQVLGQGPQFIFQYYEKEERGRGNFPDRFSARQFPNYSSELNVNALLLGDSALYLCASTRDRPNTGELFFGEGSRLTVL.

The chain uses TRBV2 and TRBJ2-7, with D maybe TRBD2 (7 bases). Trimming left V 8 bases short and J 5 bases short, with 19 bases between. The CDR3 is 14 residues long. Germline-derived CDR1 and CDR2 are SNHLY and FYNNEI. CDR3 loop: CASSPKGGTDEQYF. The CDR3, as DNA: TGTGCCAGCTCTCCGAAGGGGGGGACCGACGAGCAGTACTTC.

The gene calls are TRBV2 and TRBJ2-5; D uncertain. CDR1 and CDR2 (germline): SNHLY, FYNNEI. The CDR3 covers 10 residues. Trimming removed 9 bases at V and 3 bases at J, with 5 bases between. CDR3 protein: CARGKETQYF. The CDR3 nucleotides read TGTGCCAGAGGAAAAGAGACCCAGTACTTC.

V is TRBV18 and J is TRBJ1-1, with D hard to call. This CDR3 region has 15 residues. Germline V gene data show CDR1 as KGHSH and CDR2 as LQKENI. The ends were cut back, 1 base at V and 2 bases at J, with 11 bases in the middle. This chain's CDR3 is CASSPLNSGNTEAFF. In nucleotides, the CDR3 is TGTGCCAGCTCACCACTTAACAGCGGAAACACTGAAGCTTTCTTT.

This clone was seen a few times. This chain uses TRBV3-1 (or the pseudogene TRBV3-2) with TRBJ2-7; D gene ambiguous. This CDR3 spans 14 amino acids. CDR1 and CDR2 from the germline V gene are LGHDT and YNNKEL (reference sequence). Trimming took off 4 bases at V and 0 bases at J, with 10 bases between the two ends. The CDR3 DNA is TGTGCCAGCAGCCTGAGCATACGCTCCTACGAGCAGTACTTC. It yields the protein CASSLSIRSYEQYF.

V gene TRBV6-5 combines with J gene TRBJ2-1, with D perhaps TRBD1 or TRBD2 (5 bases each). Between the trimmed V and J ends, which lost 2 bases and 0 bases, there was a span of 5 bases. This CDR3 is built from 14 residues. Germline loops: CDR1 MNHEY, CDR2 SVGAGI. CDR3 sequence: CASSYGGSYNEQFF. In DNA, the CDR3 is TGTGCCAGCAGTTACGGGGGCTCCTACAATGAGCAGTTCTTC.

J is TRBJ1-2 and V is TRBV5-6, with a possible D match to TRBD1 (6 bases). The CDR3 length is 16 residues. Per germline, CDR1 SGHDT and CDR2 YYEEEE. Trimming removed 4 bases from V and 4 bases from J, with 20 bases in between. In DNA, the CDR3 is TGTGCCAGCAGCATTGGTGTTGGGGGGCGCGGCTATGGCTACACCTTC. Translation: CASSIGVGGRGYGYTF.

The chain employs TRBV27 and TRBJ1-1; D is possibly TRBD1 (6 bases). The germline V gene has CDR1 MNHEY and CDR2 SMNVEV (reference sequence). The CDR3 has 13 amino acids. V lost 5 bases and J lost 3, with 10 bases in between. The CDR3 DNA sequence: TGTGCCAGCAGTCTACAGGGCGACACTGAAGCTTTCTTT. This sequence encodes CASSLQGDTEAFF.

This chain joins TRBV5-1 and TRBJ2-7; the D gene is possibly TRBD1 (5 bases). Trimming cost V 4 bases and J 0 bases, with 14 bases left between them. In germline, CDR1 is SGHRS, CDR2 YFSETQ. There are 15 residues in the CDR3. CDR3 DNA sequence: TGCGCCAGCAGCCCAGGGAACGTCAACTCCTACGAGCAGTACTTC. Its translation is CASSPGNVNSYEQYF.

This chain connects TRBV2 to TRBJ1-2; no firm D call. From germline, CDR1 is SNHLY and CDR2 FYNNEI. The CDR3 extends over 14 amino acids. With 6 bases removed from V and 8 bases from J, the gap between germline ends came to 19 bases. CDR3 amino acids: CASSLGGSVVGYTF. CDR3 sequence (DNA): TGTGCCAGCAGCTTAGGAGGTTCGGTCGTAGGCTACACCTTC. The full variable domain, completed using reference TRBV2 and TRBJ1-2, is EPEVTQTPSHQVTQMGQEVILRCVPISNHLYFYWYRQILGQKVEFLVSFYNNEISEKSEIFDDQFSVERPDGSNFTLKIRSTKLEDSAMYFCASSLGGSVVGYTFGSGTRLTVV.

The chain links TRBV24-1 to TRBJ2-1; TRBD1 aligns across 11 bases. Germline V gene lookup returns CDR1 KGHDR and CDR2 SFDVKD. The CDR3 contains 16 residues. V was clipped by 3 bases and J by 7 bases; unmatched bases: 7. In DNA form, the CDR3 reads TGTGCCACCAGTGATCCCGGGACAGGGGGAGGGAATGAGCAGTTCTTC. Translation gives CATSDPGTGGGNEQFF.

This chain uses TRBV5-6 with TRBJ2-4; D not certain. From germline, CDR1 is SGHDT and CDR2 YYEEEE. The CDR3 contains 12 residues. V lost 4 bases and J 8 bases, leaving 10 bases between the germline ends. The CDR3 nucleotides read TGTGCCAGCAGCACCATTAGGGACATTCAGTACTTC. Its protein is CASSTIRDIQYF.

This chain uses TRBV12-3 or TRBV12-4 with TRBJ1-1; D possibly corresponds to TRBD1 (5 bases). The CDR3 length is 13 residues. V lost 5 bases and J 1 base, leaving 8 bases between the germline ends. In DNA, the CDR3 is TGTGCCAGCAGTGGGGGGGAGAACACTGAAGCTTTCTTT. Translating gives CASSGGENTEAFF.

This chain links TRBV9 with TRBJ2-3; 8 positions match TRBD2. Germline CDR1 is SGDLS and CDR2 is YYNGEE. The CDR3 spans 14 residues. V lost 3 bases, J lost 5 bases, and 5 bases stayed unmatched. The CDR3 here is CASSAGGAGDTQYF. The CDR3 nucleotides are TGTGCCAGCAGCGCCGGGGGGGCCGGAGATACGCAGTATTTT.

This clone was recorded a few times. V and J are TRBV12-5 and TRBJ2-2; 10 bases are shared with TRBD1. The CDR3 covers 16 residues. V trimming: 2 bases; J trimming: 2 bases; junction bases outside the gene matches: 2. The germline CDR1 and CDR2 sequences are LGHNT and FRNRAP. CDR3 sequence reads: CASGLWTGGNTGELFF. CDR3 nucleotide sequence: TGTGCTAGTGGTTTGTGGACAGGGGGTAACACCGGGGAGCTGTTTTTT. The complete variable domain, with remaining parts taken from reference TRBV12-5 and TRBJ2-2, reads DARVTQTPRHKVTEMGQEVTMRCQPILGHNTVFWYRQTMMQGLELLAYFRNRAPLDDSGMPKDRFSAEMPDATLATLKIQPSEPRDSAVYFCASGLWTGGNTGELFFGEGSRLTVL.

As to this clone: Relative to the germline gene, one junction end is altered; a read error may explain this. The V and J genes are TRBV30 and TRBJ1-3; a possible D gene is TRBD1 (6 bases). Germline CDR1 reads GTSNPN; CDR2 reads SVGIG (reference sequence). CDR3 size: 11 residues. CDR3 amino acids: CAWSVRGAQGF. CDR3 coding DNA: TGTGCCTGGAGTGTACGAGGCGCACAGGGTTTT.

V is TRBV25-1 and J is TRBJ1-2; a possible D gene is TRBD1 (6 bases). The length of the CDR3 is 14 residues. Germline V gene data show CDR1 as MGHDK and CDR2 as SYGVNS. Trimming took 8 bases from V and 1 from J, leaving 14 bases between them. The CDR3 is CASADSFGNYGYTF. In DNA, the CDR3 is TGTGCCAGCGCGGACAGTTTCGGTAACTATGGCTACACCTTC.

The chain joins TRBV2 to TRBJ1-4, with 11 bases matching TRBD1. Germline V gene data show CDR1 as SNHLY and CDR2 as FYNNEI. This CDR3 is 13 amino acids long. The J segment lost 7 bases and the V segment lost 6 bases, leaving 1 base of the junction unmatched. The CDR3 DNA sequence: TGTGCCAGCAGGGACAGGGGGCCTGAAAAACTGTTTTTT. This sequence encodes CASRDRGPEKLFF.

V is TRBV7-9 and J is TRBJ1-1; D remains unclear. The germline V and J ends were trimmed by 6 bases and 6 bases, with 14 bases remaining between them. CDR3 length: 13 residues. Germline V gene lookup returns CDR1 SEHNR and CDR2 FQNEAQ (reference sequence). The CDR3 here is CASRAIVVAEAFF. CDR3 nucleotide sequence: TGTGCCAGCAGGGCGATAGTAGTCGCTGAAGCTTTCTTT.

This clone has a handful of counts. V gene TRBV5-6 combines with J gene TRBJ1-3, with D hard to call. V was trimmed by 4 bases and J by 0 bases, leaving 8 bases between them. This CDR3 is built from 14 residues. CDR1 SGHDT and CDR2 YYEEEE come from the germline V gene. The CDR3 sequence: CASSGRSSGNTIYF. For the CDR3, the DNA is TGTGCCAGCAGCGGCAGAAGCTCTGGAAACACCATATATTTT. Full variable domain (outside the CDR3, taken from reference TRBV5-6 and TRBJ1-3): DAGVTQSPTHLIKTRGQQVTLRCSPKSGHDTVSWYQQALGQGPQFIFQYYEEEERQRGNFPDRFSGHQFPNYSSELNVNALLLGDSALYLCASSGRSSGNTIYFGEGSWLTVV.

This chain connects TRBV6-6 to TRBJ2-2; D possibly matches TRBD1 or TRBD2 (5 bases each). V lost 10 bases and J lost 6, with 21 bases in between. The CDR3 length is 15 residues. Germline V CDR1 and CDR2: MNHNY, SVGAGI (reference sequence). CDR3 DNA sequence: TGTGCCACCACTCCCCGGGACGGTCTCTCCGGGGAGCTGTTTTTT. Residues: CATTPRDGLSGELFF.

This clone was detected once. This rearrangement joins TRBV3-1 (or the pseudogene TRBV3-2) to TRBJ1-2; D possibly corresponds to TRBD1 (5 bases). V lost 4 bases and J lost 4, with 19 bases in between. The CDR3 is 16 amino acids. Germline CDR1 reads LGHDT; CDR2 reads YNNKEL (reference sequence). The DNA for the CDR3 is TGTGCCAGCAGCCGAGGAACAGGAGCCGTGATCTATGGCTACACCTTC. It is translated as CASSRGTGAVIYGYTF.

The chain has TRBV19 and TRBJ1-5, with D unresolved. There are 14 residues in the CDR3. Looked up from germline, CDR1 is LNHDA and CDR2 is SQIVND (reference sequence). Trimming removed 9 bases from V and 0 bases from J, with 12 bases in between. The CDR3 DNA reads TGTGCCAGCGAGGGCCTAAATAGCAATCAGCCCCAGCATTTT. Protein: CASEGLNSNQPQHF. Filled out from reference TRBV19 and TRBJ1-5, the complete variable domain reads DGGITQSPKYLFRKEGQNVTLSCEQNLNHDAMYWYRQDPGQGLRLIYYSQIVNDFQKGDIAEGYSVSREKKESFPLTVTSAQKNPTAFYLCASEGLNSNQPQHFGDGTRLSIL.

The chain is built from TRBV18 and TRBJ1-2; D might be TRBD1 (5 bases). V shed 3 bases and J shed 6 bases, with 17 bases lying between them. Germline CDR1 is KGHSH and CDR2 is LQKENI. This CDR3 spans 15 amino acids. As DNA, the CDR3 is TGTGCCAGCTCACCGAGAACGGGGCGATTACATGGCTACACCTTC. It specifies CASSPRTGRLHGYTF.